This note documents a single TCR beta chain sequence. This sample is part of a study of blood T cell repertoires in COVID-19. Study-wide context: In each case, the material was cDNA or gDNA derived from T cells, B-cell-depleted T cells, or PBMCs.

Donors of Cohort 3 who recovered were those that had two negative PCRs, clearance, or symptom resolution. With 4 bases clipped from V and 1 base from J, the junction kept 3 bases outside the gene matches. The CDR3 is 17 amino acids. CDR1 SGHNT and CDR2 YYREEE come from the germline V gene (reference sequence). Sequencing was performed with immunoSEQ multiplex PCR; in TCRdb, only in-frame clones are kept and a portion is missing. The table lists roughly 150,000 clones, 80% of them singletons. The chain recombines TRBV5-4 with TRBJ2-4; 15 bases line up with TRBD2. This receptor was taken from a man aged 35-49 years who had recovered from COVID-19. The source material was PBMCs or T cells enriched from blood (not recorded which). CDR3 in amino acids: CASSGGTSGGAKNIQYF. In DNA form, the CDR3 reads TGTGCCAGCAGCGGTGGGACTAGCGGGGGGGCCAAAAACATTCAGTACTTC.